This TCR beta chain was sequenced for a study of cytomegalovirus exposure and HLA in healthy donors. Only a few counts were recorded for this clone. Vbeta (60) and Jbeta (13) primers were used in the PCR. Assay: immunoSEQ multiplex PCR; the TCRdb copy retains only in-frame clones and omits some. The data hold some 180,000 clones, with under 9.5% observed a single time. The CDR3 extends over 13 amino acids. Germline V gene lookup returns CDR1 SGHVS and CDR2 FNYEAQ. V lost 1 base to trimming and J lost 1 base, with 4 bases between them. V is TRBV7-6 and J is TRBJ1-1, with no clear D. What was sequenced was PBMCs. The clonotype was recovered from a woman between 25 and 40 years old in good health and CMV-seropositive. The CDR3 is CASSLEQNTEAFF. Written as DNA, the CDR3 is TGTGCCAGCAGCTTAGAACAGAACACTGAAGCTTTCTTT. Complete variable domain (other parts from reference TRBV7-6 and TRBJ1-1): GAGVSQSPRYKVTKRGQDVALRCDPISGHVSLYWYRQALGQGPEFLTYFNYEAQQDKSGLPNDRFSAERPEGSISTLTIQRTEQRDSAMYRCASSLEQNTEAFFGQGTRLTVV.